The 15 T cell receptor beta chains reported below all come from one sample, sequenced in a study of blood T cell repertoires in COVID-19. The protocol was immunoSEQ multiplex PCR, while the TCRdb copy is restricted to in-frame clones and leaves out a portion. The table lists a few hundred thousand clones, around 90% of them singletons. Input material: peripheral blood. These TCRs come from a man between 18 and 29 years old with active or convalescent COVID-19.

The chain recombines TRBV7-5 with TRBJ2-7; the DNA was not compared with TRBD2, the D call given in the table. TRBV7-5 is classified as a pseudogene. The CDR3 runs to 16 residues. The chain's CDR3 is CARSSPPGTKEYEQYF. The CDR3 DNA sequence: TGTGCCAGAAGCTCCCCCCCCGGTACTAAAGAGTACGAGCAGTACTTC.

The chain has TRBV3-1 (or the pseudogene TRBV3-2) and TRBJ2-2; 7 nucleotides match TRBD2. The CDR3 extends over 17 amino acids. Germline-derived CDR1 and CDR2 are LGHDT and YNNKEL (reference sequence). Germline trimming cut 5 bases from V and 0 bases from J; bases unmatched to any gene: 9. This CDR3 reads CASSSIGGRSNTGELFF. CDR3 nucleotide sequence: TGTGCCAGCAGCTCAATCGGGGGGAGATCGAACACCGGGGAGCTGTTTTTT.

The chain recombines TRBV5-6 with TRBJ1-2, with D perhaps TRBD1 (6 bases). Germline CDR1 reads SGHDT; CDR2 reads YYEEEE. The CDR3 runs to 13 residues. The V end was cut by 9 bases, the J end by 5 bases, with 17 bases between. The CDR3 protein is CATWTAGKYGYTF. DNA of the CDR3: TGTGCCACCTGGACAGCGGGAAAGTATGGCTACACCTTC.

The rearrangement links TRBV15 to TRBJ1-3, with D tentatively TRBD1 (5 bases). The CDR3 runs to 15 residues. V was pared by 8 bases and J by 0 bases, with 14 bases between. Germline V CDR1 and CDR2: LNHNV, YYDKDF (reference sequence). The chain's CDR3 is CATSPYRSSGNTIYF. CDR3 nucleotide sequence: TGTGCCACCTCTCCCTACAGGAGCTCTGGAAACACCATATATTTT.

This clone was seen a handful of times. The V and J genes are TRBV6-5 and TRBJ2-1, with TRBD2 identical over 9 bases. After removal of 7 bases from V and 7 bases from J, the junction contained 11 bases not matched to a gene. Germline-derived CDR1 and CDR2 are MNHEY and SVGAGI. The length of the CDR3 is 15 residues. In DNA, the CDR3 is TGTGCCAGCACTCGACTAGCGGAGGGCGGAAATGAGCAGTTCTTC. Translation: CASTRLAEGGNEQFF.

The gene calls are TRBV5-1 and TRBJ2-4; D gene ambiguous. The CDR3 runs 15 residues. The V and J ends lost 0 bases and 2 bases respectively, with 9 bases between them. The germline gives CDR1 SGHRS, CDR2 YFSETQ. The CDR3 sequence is CASSLGPVTKNIQYF. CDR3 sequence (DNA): TGCGCCAGCAGCTTGGGGCCCGTGACCAAAAACATTCAGTACTTC.

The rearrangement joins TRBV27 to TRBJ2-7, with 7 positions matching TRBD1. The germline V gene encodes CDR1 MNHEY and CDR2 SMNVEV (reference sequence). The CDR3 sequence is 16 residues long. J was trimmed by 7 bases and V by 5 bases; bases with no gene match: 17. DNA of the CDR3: TGTGCCAGCAGTCCATCCACCGGGACAGCCCCGAGTGAGCAGTACTTC. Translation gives CASSPSTGTAPSEQYF.

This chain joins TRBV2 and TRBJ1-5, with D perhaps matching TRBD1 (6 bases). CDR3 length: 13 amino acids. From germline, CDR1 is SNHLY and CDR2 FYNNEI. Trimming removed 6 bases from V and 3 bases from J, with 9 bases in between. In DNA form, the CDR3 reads TGTGCCAGCAGCGGACAGCCCAATCAGCCCCAGCATTTT. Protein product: CASSGQPNQPQHF.

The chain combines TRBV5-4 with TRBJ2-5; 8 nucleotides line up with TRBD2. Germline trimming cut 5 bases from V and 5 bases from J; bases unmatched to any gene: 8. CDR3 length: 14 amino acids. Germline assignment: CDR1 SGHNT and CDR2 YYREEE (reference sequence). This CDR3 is CASSPGLARETQYF. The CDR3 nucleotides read TGTGCCAGCAGTCCCGGACTAGCCAGGGAGACCCAGTACTTC.

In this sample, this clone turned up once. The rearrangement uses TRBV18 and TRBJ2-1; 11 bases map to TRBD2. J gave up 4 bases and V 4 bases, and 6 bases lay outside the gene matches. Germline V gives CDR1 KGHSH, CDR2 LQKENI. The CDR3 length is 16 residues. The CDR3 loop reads CASSRDSSGGYNEQFF. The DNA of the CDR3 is TGTGCCAGCTCACGCGACTCTAGCGGGGGGTACAATGAGCAGTTCTTC.

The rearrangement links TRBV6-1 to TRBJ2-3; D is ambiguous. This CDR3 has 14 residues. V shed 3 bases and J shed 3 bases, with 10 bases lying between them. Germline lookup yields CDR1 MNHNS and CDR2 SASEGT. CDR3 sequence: CASSDLQATDTQYF. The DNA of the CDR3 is TGTGCCAGCAGTGATCTCCAAGCGACAGATACGCAGTATTTT.

This chain's CDR3 is CASSTLSTGVREKLFF. The DNA of the CDR3 is TGTGCCAGTAGTACTCTATCGACAGGGGTTAGGGAAAAACTGTTTTTT. The chain couples TRBV19 to TRBJ1-4; 8 bases fit TRBD1. The CDR3 sequence is 16 residues long. CDR1 and CDR2 from the germline V gene are LNHDA and SQIVND (reference sequence). Trimming removed 4 bases from V and 8 bases from J; junction bases left unmatched: 12.

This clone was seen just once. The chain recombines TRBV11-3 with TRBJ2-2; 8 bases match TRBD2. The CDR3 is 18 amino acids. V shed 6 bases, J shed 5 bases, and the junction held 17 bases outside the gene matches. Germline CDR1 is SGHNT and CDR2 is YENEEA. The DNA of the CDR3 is TGTGCCAGCAGACGAGGACCGACGGGAGGGCCAAGGACCGGGGAGCTGTTTTTT. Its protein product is CASRRGPTGGPRTGELFF.

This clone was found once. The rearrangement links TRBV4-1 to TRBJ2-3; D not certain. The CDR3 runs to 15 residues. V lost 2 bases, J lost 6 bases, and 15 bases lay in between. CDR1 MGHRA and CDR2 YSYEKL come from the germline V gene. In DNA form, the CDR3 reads TGCGCCAGCAGCCAACCCGACGTACAGCTCGATACGCAGTATTTT. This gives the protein CASSQPDVQLDTQYF.

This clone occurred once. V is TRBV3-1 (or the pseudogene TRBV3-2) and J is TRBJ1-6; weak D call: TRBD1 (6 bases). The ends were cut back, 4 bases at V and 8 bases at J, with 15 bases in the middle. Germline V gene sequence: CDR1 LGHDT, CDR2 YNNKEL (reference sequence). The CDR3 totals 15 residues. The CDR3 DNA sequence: TGTGCCAGCAGCCCCTTATTGGGGGCCGATTCACCCCTCCACTTT. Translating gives CASSPLLGADSPLHF.